This T cell receptor beta chain came from a study of T-cell reconstitution after alpha-beta-depleted transplantation in children. This clonotype was counted only a few times. Its specificity is unknown. Germline V gene sequence: CDR1 SQVTM, CDR2 ANQGSEA. This CDR3 comprises 16 residues. The J segment lost 3 bases and the V segment lost 6 bases, leaving 8 bases of the junction unmatched. For TCRbeta, the library was prepared with unique molecular identifiers. TCRdb re-called the PCR reads through MiXCR, storing one row per CDR3 protein. The sample shows roughly 490,000 distinct CDR3 sequences, roughly 11% of them seen only once. Study-wide results and caveats: In patients about two months after transplant, alpha-beta T cells reportedly arose from several hundred expanded graft clones.

The chain has TRBV29-1 and TRBJ2-1; TRBD2 matches 13 bases. This material consisted of PBMCs, mostly from graft donor cells, taken 180 days after TCRalphabeta/CD19-depleted stem cell transplant. This TCR derives from a female patient younger than 10 who had a stem cell transplant for aplastic anemia, so the T cells may come from the graft donor. The CDR3 region is CSVGGGLAGYYNEQFF. DNA of the CDR3: TGCAGCGTGGGGGGGGGACTAGCGGGATACTACAATGAGCAGTTCTTC.